Presented here are 5 T cell receptor beta chains from one specimen sequenced in a study of blood T cell repertoires in COVID-19. Profiled with immunoSEQ multiplex PCR; TCRdb holds only in-frame clones, not every one. The table has approximately 200,000 clones, around 83% seen once. Source material: peripheral blood. The origin of the receptors is a woman in her twenties or thirties with active or convalescent COVID-19.

This clone was picked up a small number of times. The V and J genes are TRBV28 and TRBJ1-1, with 12 bases matching TRBD1. The CDR3 is 16 amino acids. J lost 3 bases, V lost 7 bases, and 9 bases had no gene match. The germline CDR1 and CDR2 sequences are MDHEN and SYDVKM. The CDR3 protein is CASNAPGQGADTEAFF. DNA for the CDR3: TGTGCCAGCAACGCCCCGGGACAGGGGGCGGACACTGAAGCTTTCTTT.

The J gene is TRBJ1-6, the V gene TRBV5-6; 7 bases align to TRBD1. The germline V gene has CDR1 SGHDT and CDR2 YYEEEE. J lost 3 bases, V lost 0 bases, and 9 bases had no gene match. The length of the CDR3 is 18 residues. The CDR3: CASSLAGTASYYNSPLHF. In DNA, the CDR3 is TGTGCCAGCAGCTTGGCCGGGACAGCCTCCTACTATAATTCACCCCTCCACTTT. Full variable domain (outside the CDR3, taken from reference TRBV5-6 and TRBJ1-6): DAGVTQSPTHLIKTRGQQVTLRCSPKSGHDTVSWYQQALGQGPQFIFQYYEEEERQRGNFPDRFSGHQFPNYSSELNVNALLLGDSALYLCASSLAGTASYYNSPLHFGNGTRLTVT.

The V gene is TRBV10-3, the J gene TRBJ2-7; D perhaps matches TRBD1 (6 bases). Trimming cost V 5 bases and J 0 bases, with 14 bases left between them. Germline V gene data show CDR1 as ENHRY and CDR2 as SYGVKD. CDR3 length equals 15 residues. CDR3 coding DNA: TGTGCCATCAGTTTCGGAACAGGGAGCTCCTACGAGCAGTACTTC. It codes for CAISFGTGSSYEQYF.

This chain connects TRBV25-1 to TRBJ1-2; D call uncertain. The CDR3 is 15 amino acids. V was trimmed by 3 bases and J by 0 bases, leaving 11 bases between them. Germline CDR1 and CDR2: MGHDK and SYGVNS. CDR3 sequence (DNA): TGTGCCAGCAGTGACGGTGCCCGGGCTAACTATGGCTACACCTTC. This codes for CASSDGARANYGYTF.

The chain uses TRBV7-9 and TRBJ2-6, with 7 positions matching TRBD2. Germline loops: CDR1 SEHNR, CDR2 FQNEAQ (reference sequence). The CDR3 has 16 residues. J was trimmed by 0 bases and V by 3 bases; bases with no gene match: 2. The CDR3 region has the DNA TGTGCCAGCAGCTTCCGCGGGAGCTCTGGGGCCAACGTCCTGACTTTC. Amino acid sequence: CASSFRGSSGANVLTF.